Shown below are 10 T cell receptor beta chains from a single sample sequenced in a study of blood T cell repertoires in COVID-19. The assay was immunoSEQ multiplex PCR, and TCRdb's table has in-frame clones only and misses some. Here the sample spans about 120,000 clones, approximately 84% being singletons. The material sequenced was peripheral blood. These receptors were obtained from a man in his sixties or seventies with active or convalescent COVID-19.

The gene calls are TRBV6-1 and TRBJ1-3; unclear D gene. The CDR3 loop spans 16 amino acids. V lost 2 bases and J lost 0, with 11 bases in between. Germline CDR1 is MNHNS and CDR2 is SASEGT. The CDR3 loop is CASSEQEAISGNTIYF. CDR3 DNA sequence: TGTGCCAGCAGTGAACAGGAGGCCATCTCTGGAAACACCATATATTTT.

This chain connects TRBV6-1 to TRBJ2-6; D remains unclear. Germline V gene data show CDR1 as MNHNS and CDR2 as SASEGT. V lost 2 bases to trimming and J lost 4 bases, with 9 bases between them. The CDR3 loop spans 15 amino acids. The CDR3 here is CASSEFYSGANVLTF. CDR3 DNA sequence: TGTGCCAGCAGTGAATTTTACTCCGGGGCCAACGTCCTGACTTTC.

This chain uses TRBV7-8 with TRBJ2-1; D gene unclear. The germline V and J ends were trimmed by 1 base and 10 bases, with 5 bases remaining between them. CDR3 length equals 11 residues. Germline CDR1 is SGHVS and CDR2 is FQNEAQ. Written as DNA, the CDR3 is TGTGCCAGCAGCTTAGTCCAGGAGCAGTTCTTC. Its translation is CASSLVQEQFF.

This sequence joins TRBV29-1 and TRBJ2-7; 15 nucleotides match TRBD2. V lost 4 bases to trimming and J lost 3 bases; unmatched junction nucleotides: 4. Per the germline V gene, CDR1 is SQVTM and CDR2 is ANQGSEA. CDR3 length: 15 residues. The CDR3 sequence is CSVAGLAGGYYEQYF. CDR3 in DNA: TGCAGCGTTGCCGGACTAGCGGGAGGGTACTACGAGCAGTACTTC.

The table lists this clone with a few counts. V and J are TRBV6-1 and TRBJ1-1; D might be TRBD1 (6 bases). Germline V gene sequence: CDR1 MNHNS, CDR2 SASEGT. This CDR3 spans 14 amino acids. The germline V and J ends were trimmed by 0 bases and 1 base, with 6 bases remaining between them. The CDR3 is CASSEAGGNTEAFF. The CDR3 DNA follows: TGTGCCAGCAGTGAAGCAGGGGGGAACACTGAAGCTTTCTTT.

The CDR3 spells CASSQGMGLNNYGYTF. The CDR3 coding sequence is TGCGCCAGCAGCCAAGGGATGGGCCTCAATAACTATGGCTACACCTTC. This chain connects TRBV4-1 to TRBJ1-2; D is unresolved. Trimming pared 1 base from V and 1 base from J, leaving 13 bases between. Germline lookup yields CDR1 MGHRA and CDR2 YSYEKL. This CDR3 contains 16 residues.

The chain recombines TRBV19 with TRBJ1-3, with 10 bases aligning to TRBD1. Germline V lookup: CDR1 LNHDA, CDR2 SQIVND (reference sequence). J lost 0 bases, V lost 5 bases, and 10 bases had no gene match. The CDR3 totals 18 residues. The CDR3 loop is CASSRQGARGHSGNTIYF. CDR3 nucleotides: TGTGCCAGTAGTCGACAGGGGGCCAGGGGACACTCTGGAAACACCATATATTTT.

The chain is built from TRBV30 and TRBJ2-5; the D gene is possibly TRBD2 (6 bases). This CDR3 region has 13 residues. CDR1 GTSNPN and CDR2 SVGIG come from the germline V gene (reference sequence). The germline V and J ends were trimmed by 4 bases and 5 bases, with 14 bases remaining between them. The chain's CDR3 is CAWTEGTLETQYF. CDR3 nucleotides: TGTGCCTGGACTGAGGGGACTCTGGAGACCCAGTACTTC.

The V and J genes are TRBV9 and TRBJ2-3, with D possibly matching TRBD2 (7 bases). V dropped 4 bases and J dropped 1 base, with 16 bases sitting between them. Germline V gives CDR1 SGDLS, CDR2 YYNGEE. CDR3 size: 16 residues. As DNA, the CDR3 is TGTGCCAGCAGCTCCGGAGGGGGAGGGGGCACAGATACGCAGTATTTT. Translating it yields CASSSGGGGGTDTQYF.

The chain uses TRBV7-2 and TRBJ2-7, with 9 bases lining up with TRBD2. Trimming cost V 4 bases and J 4 bases; bases outside gene matches: 11. The germline CDR1 and CDR2 sequences are SGHTA and FQGNSA. The CDR3 is made up of 16 amino acids. The CDR3 loop is CASSWDWRGGRYEQYF. CDR3 coding DNA: TGTGCCAGCAGCTGGGACTGGCGGGGGGGGCGGTACGAGCAGTACTTC. The full variable domain, completed using reference TRBV7-2 and TRBJ2-7, is GAGVSQSPSNKVTEKGKDVELRCDPISGHTALYWYRQSLGQGLEFLIYFQGNSAPDKSGLPSDRFSAERTGGSVSTLTIQRTQQEDSAVYLCASSWDWRGGRYEQYFGPGTRLTVT.